This T cell receptor (beta chain) was sequenced for a study of cytomegalovirus exposure and HLA in healthy donors. Overall study: Out of 398 genotyped donors, about 81% belonged to the Caucasian-associated ancestry cluster.

This clone was seen more than once but under ten times. Its antigen is not identified. Study observations and caveats: After further analysis at a later stage, 15,000 to 20,000 TCR beta sequences were associated with HLA alleles at 0.05 false discovery rate. The authors later found most CMV-associated TCR beta chains appeared HLA-restricted.

CDR1 is MNHEY, CDR2 SVGAGI, per germline. V was clipped by 7 bases and J by 8 bases, with 11 bases between them. CDR3 length equals 11 residues. Primers: 60 Vbeta forward and 13 Jbeta reverse. Measured with immunoSEQ multiplex PCR; TCRdb has only the in-frame clones, and not every one. The sample has 100,000 to 150,000 clones, roughly 86% seen once; the top ten hold 1.8%. The sequence came from a man younger than 30 in good health and CMV-seronegative. Sequenced sample: PBMCs. J is TRBJ1-1 and V is TRBV6-5; TRBD1 might be the D (6 bases). Here the CDR3 reads CASTDRYEAFF. CDR3 bases: TGTGCCAGCACAGACAGGTACGAAGCTTTCTTT.